The 11 T cell receptor beta chains reported below all come from one sample, sequenced in a study of blood T cell repertoires in COVID-19. Profiling relied on immunoSEQ multiplex PCR, and the TCRdb table lists in-frame clones only, not all of them. The table records approximately 130,000 clones, roughly four fifths of them present only once. The sample taken for sequencing was peripheral blood. These receptors originate from a human donor in a cohort sampled during active COVID-19.

The rearrangement uses TRBV10-2 and TRBJ2-3; 11 positions match TRBD2. V lost 7 bases to trimming and J lost 4 bases; unmatched junction nucleotides: 7. CDR3 length: 15 amino acids. Per the germline V gene, CDR1 is WSHSY and CDR2 is SAAADI. DNA of the CDR3: TGCGCCAGCATTAGCGGGGGGGCTGGGGCAGATACGCAGTATTTT. It codes for CASISGGAGADTQYF.

The table lists this clone with a few counts. The chain carries TRBV6-6 and TRBJ1-5; unclear D gene. The CDR3 runs to 13 residues. V was cut by 4 bases and J by 4 bases, with 8 bases left in between. Germline assignment: CDR1 MNHNY and CDR2 SVGAGI (reference sequence). CDR3: CASSLRENQPQHF. Here the CDR3 DNA reads TGTGCCAGCAGTTTAAGGGAGAATCAGCCCCAGCATTTT.

The J gene is TRBJ1-5, the V gene TRBV5-1; D is ambiguous. From germline, CDR1 is SGHRS and CDR2 YFSETQ. The CDR3 length is 15 residues. The V gene lost 0 bases and the J gene lost 2 bases, with 9 bases spanning the gap. This chain's CDR3 is CASSLAGGGNQPQHF. CDR3 DNA: TGCGCCAGCAGCTTGGCAGGAGGTGGCAATCAGCCCCAGCATTTT.

The V call is TRBV6-1, the J call TRBJ1-2; no clear D gene. V shed 0 bases and J shed 8 bases, with 10 bases lying between them. CDR3 length: 13 amino acids. CDR1 is MNHNS and CDR2 is SASEGT in the germline V gene. CDR3 region: CASSEALELGYTF. The CDR3 nucleotides read TGTGCCAGCAGTGAAGCCCTGGAGCTGGGCTACACCTTC.

The J gene is TRBJ1-6, the V gene TRBV7-8; TRBD1 aligns across 8 bases. This CDR3 comprises 15 residues. Per the germline V gene, CDR1 is SGHVS and CDR2 is FQNEAQ. The trim removed 4 bases at V and 7 bases at J, leaving 6 bases unmatched. CDR3 DNA: TGTGCCAGCAGCTCCCGACAGGGGTCGAATTCACCCCTCCACTTT. It encodes CASSSRQGSNSPLHF.

The genes are TRBV12-3 or TRBV12-4 and TRBJ1-5, with D unresolved. The CDR3 length is 13 residues. V was cut by 3 bases and J by 5 bases, with 8 bases left in between. The chain's CDR3 is CASSLGGYQPQHF. In DNA form, the CDR3 reads TGTGCCAGCAGTTTGGGAGGGTATCAGCCCCAGCATTTT.

V and J are TRBV5-6 and TRBJ1-2; D is perhaps TRBD1 (6 bases). Between the trimmed V and J ends, which lost 5 bases and 7 bases, there was a span of 18 bases. Per germline, CDR1 SGHDT and CDR2 YYEEEE. CDR3 length: 14 amino acids. The DNA of the CDR3 is TGTGCCAGCAGTCGACAGGCCCTCATCCCTGGCTACACCTTC. Amino acid sequence: CASSRQALIPGYTF.

The chain links TRBV27 to TRBJ2-4; D is perhaps TRBD1 (6 bases). The germline V gene encodes CDR1 MNHEY and CDR2 SMNVEV (reference sequence). Trimming left V 0 bases short and J 4 bases short, with 7 bases between. The CDR3 contains 14 residues. CDR3 region: CASSLSQGKNIQYF. The CDR3 coding sequence is TGTGCCAGCAGTTTATCTCAGGGGAAAAACATTCAGTACTTC.

The J gene is TRBJ2-2, the V gene TRBV5-6, with a possible D match to TRBD1 (6 bases). In germline, CDR1 is SGHDT, CDR2 YYEEEE. V shed 1 base and J shed 6 bases, with 10 bases lying between them. CDR3 length: 14 residues. The CDR3 loop reads CASSLLGGPGELFF. The CDR3 DNA sequence: TGTGCCAGCAGCTTGCTAGGGGGTCCCGGGGAGCTGTTTTTT.

This clone was counted between two and nine times. J is TRBJ1-6 and V is TRBV7-9; D gene ambiguous. Germline V lookup: CDR1 SEHNR, CDR2 FQNEAQ (reference sequence). The CDR3 contains 13 residues. The germline V and J ends were trimmed by 2 bases and 5 bases, with 4 bases remaining between them. The CDR3 DNA reads as TGTGCCAGCAGCTTATCTGATAATTCACCCCTCCACTTT. This encodes CASSLSDNSPLHF.

The V call is TRBV30, the J call TRBJ2-5; D possibly corresponds to TRBD1 (6 bases). The CDR3 is 13 amino acids. CDR1 and CDR2 (germline): GTSNPN, SVGIG (reference sequence). V lost 1 base to trimming and J lost 0 bases, with 6 bases between them. The CDR3 region is CAWSGDNQETQYF. CDR3 DNA sequence: TGTGCCTGGAGTGGGGACAACCAAGAGACCCAGTACTTC.